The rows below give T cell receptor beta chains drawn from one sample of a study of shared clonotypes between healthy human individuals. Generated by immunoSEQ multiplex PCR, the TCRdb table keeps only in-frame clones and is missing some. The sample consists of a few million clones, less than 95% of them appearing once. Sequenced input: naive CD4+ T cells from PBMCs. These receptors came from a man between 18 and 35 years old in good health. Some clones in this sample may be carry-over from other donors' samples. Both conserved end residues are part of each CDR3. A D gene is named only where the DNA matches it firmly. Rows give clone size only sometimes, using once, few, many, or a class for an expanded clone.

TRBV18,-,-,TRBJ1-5,CASSQVLNQPQHF,TGTGCCAGCTCACAGGTCCTTAATCAGCCCCAGCATTTT
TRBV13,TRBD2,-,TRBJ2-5,CASSLRRGETQYF,TGTGCCAGCAGCTTACGGCGGGGGGAGACCCAGTACTTC
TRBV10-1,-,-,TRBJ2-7,CASSAHLDSYEQYF,TGCGCCAGCAGTGCCCACCTCGACTCCTACGAGCAGTACTTC
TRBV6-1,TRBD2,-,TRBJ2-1,CASSERVGSGGLARGNEQFF,TGTGCCAGCAGTGAAAGGGTGGGGTCGGGGGGACTAGCCCGGGGCAATGAGCAGTTCTTC
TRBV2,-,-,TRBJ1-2,CASTFTGNYGYTF,TGTGCCAGCACTTTTACCGGGAACTATGGCTACACCTTC
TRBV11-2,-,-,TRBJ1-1,CASSLLTTRGREAFF,TGTGCCAGCAGCTTATTAACGACACGGGGGAGAGAAGCTTTCTTT
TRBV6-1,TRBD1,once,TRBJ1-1,CATFRGLGTEAFF,TGTGCCACTTTCAGGGGGCTTGGCACTGAAGCTTTCTTT
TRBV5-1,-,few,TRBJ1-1,CASSSGSTNEAFF,TGCGCCAGCAGCTCGGGTAGCACTAATGAAGCTTTCTTT
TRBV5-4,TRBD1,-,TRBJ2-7,CASSPRGQGAYEQYF,TGTGCCAGCAGCCCGCGAGGACAGGGGGCCTACGAGCAGTACTTC
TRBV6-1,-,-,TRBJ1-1,CASRDRGAGEAFF,TGTGCCAGCAGGGATCGGGGGGCTGGTGAAGCTTTCTTT
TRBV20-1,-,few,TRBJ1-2,CSAGEGGYTF,TGCAGTGCGGGGGAGGGTGGCTACACCTTC
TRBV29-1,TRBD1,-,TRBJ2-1,CSVEVRDRTSYNEQFF,TGCAGCGTTGAAGTCCGGGACAGGACCTCCTACAATGAGCAGTTCTTC
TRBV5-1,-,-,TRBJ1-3,CASSLDAGSGNTIYF,TGCGCCAGCAGCTTGGATGCGGGCTCTGGAAACACCATATATTTT
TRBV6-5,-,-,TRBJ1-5,CASSYSGGDNQPQHF,TGTGCCAGCAGTTACTCTGGTGGGGACAATCAGCCCCAGCATTTT
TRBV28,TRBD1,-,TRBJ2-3,CASTQPGQRADTQYF,TGTGCCAGCACCCAACCGGGACAGCGTGCAGATACGCAGTATTTT
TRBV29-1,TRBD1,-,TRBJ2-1,CSVGTTGLKFF,TGCAGCGTTGGAACGACAGGGTTAAAGTTCTTC
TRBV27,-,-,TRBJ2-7,CASSFKAGLYHEQYF,TGTGCCAGCAGTTTTAAGGCAGGTCTTTACCACGAGCAGTACTTC
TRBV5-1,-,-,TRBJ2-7,CASSLGSISYEQYF,TGCGCCAGCAGCCTGGGGTCTATATCCTACGAGCAGTACTTC
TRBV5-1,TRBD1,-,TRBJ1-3,CASSQRQGGNTIYF,TGCGCCAGCAGCCAGAGACAGGGAGGAAACACCATATATTTT
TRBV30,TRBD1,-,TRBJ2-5,CAWRTPGQGIETQYF,TGTGCCTGGAGGACGCCGGGACAGGGGATAGAGACCCAGTACTTC
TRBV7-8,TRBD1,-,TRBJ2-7,CASSRGAGQGIGEQYF,TGTGCCAGCAGCCGGGGGGCGGGACAGGGTATCGGCGAGCAGTACTTC
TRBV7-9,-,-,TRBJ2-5,CASSLNSEETQYF,TGTGCCAGCAGCTTAAACTCTGAAGAGACCCAGTACTTC
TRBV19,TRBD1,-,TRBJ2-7,CASRDRGSSYEQYF,TGTGCCAGCAGGGACAGGGGAAGCTCCTACGAGCAGTACTTC
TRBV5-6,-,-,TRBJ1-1,CASSPGPTVMNTEAFF,TGTGCCAGCAGCCCGGGACCGACTGTCATGAACACTGAAGCTTTCTTT
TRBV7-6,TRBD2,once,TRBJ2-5,CASSLETSGAPQYF,TGTGCCAGCAGCTTAGAAACTAGCGGGGCCCCGCAGTACTTC
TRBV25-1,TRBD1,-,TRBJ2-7,CASSEGQASTYEQYF,TGTGCCAGCAGTGAAGGACAGGCCTCGACCTACGAGCAGTACTTC
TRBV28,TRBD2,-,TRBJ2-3,CASRKPSLREMIDTQYF,TGTGCCAGCAGAAAACCGTCCTTGCGGGAGATGATAGATACGCAGTATTTT
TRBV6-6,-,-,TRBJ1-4,CASSPREKLFF,TGTGCCAGCAGCCCCCGTGAAAAACTGTTTTTT
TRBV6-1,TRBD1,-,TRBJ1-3,CASSVTGSGNTIYF,TGTGCCAGCAGTGTGACAGGGTCTGGAAACACCATATATTTT
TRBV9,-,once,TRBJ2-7,CASSFTGANHEQYF,TGTGCCAGCAGCTTCACCGGGGCAAACCACGAGCAGTACTTC
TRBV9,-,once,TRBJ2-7,CASSAGVSYEQYF,TGTGCCAGCAGCGCAGGGGTCTCCTACGAGCAGTACTTC
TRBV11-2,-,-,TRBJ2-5,CASSLGREGAETQYF,TGTGCCAGCAGCCTGGGGAGGGAGGGGGCGGAGACCCAGTACTTC
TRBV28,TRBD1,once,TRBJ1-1,CASSPWTGEVNTEAFF,TGTGCCAGCAGTCCTTGGACAGGGGAGGTGAACACTGAAGCTTTCTTT
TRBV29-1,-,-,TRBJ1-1,CSVGGLGGTEAFF,TGCAGCGTTGGGGGGTTAGGGGGTACTGAAGCTTTCTTT
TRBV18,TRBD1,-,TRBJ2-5,CASSTGGRETQYF,TGTGCCAGCTCAACAGGGGGGCGAGAGACCCAGTACTTC
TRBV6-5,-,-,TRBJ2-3,CASSDRITDTQYF,TGTGCCAGCAGTGACCGCATCACAGATACGCAGTATTTT
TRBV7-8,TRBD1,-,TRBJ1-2,CASGHYRGSNYGYTF,TGTGCCAGCGGGCATTACAGGGGGTCTAACTATGGCTACACCTTC
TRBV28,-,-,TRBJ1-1,CASTGFQEGVAFF,TGTGCCAGCACGGGCTTTCAGGAAGGGGTAGCTTTCTTT
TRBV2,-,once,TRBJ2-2,CASSGEWHTGELFF,TGTGCCAGCAGTGGGGAGTGGCACACCGGGGAGCTGTTTTTT